One sample yielded the 31 T cell receptor beta chains listed below, sequenced in a study of T cell responses to AZD1222 COVID-19 vaccine. TCRdb's table, derived via immunoSEQ multiplex PCR, lists solely in-frame clones and lacks some. The repertoire holds roughly 150,000 clones, with around 94% as singletons. Sequencing was performed on peripheral blood, taken 28 days after the second AZD1222 dose. The receptors were sampled from an adult who received the AZD1222 COVID-19 vaccine.

V gene TRBV12-3 or TRBV12-4 combines with J gene TRBJ1-1; D remains unclear. Trimming pared 1 base from V and 1 base from J, leaving 1 base between. There are 12 residues in the CDR3. In DNA, the CDR3 is TGTGCCAGCAGTTTAGGGAACACTGAAGCTTTCTTT. Its protein product is CASSLGNTEAFF.

The chain recombines TRBV7-6 with TRBJ2-1; TRBD2 aligns across 9 bases. Germline trimming cut 6 bases from V and 9 bases from J; bases unmatched to any gene: 21. The germline gives CDR1 SGHVS, CDR2 FNYEAQ. CDR3 size: 18 residues. CDR3 protein: CASSYFPKGVAGDREQFF. In DNA form, the CDR3 reads TGTGCCAGCAGTTATTTCCCCAAGGGGGTAGCGGGAGATCGTGAGCAGTTCTTC.

This clone was observed once. The chain couples TRBV30 to TRBJ2-7, with 9 bases aligning to TRBD2. Trimming removed 0 bases from V and 10 bases from J; junction bases left unmatched: 7. The CDR3 covers 13 residues. Per the germline V gene, CDR1 is GTSNPN and CDR2 is SVGIG (reference sequence). In DNA form, the CDR3 reads TGTGCCTGGAGTGTATCCAGCGGGAGGATACAGTACTTC. Translation: CAWSVSSGRIQYF.

The chain joins TRBV6-2 or TRBV6-3 to TRBJ2-2; the match to TRBD1 covers 11 bases. The germline V gene has CDR1 MNHEY and CDR2 SVGEGT. J gave up 6 bases and V 5 bases, and 5 bases lay outside the gene matches. This CDR3 region has 15 residues. The CDR3 DNA reads TGTGCCAGCAGTCGCGGACAGGGGGCCCCCGGGGAGCTGTTTTTT. Translating gives CASSRGQGAPGELFF.

The chain couples TRBV25-1 to TRBJ2-2; D possibly uses TRBD1 or TRBD2 (6 bases each). This CDR3 comprises 15 residues. The V gene lost 3 bases and the J gene lost 7 bases, with 15 bases spanning the gap. Germline lookup yields CDR1 MGHDK and CDR2 SYGVNS. The CDR3 reads CASSDRGRFGGELFF. The DNA of the CDR3 is TGTGCCAGCAGTGATCGGGGGCGCTTCGGCGGGGAGCTGTTTTTT.

This CDR3 reads CSARVMKTQYF. CDR3 coding DNA: TGCAGTGCTAGAGTCATGAAGACCCAGTACTTC. J is TRBJ2-5 and V is TRBV20-1, with no clear D. The V gene's germline CDR1 is DFQATT and CDR2 SNEGSKA (reference sequence). The CDR3 has 11 amino acids. Trimming took off 1 base at V and 6 bases at J, with 6 bases between the two ends.

The chain recombines TRBV19 with TRBJ1-1, with unresolved D. CDR1 and CDR2 from the germline V gene are LNHDA and SQIVND (reference sequence). V was pared by 2 bases and J by 0 bases, with 10 bases between. The CDR3 length is 15 residues. The CDR3 bases are TGTGCCAGTAGTATACAGGCTTCCATGAACACTGAAGCTTTCTTT. Translated, it gives CASSIQASMNTEAFF.

The rearrangement links TRBV7-9 to TRBJ1-2; no definite D call. CDR1 and CDR2 (germline): SEHNR, FQNEAQ (reference sequence). Trimming stripped 6 bases from V and 0 bases from J, with 17 bases between. The CDR3 consists of 16 residues. CDR3 protein: CASSSGGDEANYGYTF. In DNA, the CDR3 is TGTGCCAGCAGTTCCGGCGGGGATGAAGCTAACTATGGCTACACCTTC.

The J gene is TRBJ2-1, the V gene TRBV9; TRBD2 is a possible D gene (6 bases). Trimming cost V 2 bases and J 10 bases, with 13 bases left between them. This CDR3 is built from 13 residues. CDR1 is SGDLS, CDR2 YYNGEE, per germline. The CDR3 is CASSVGSGGEQFF. For the CDR3, the DNA is TGTGCCAGCAGCGTGGGGTCCGGAGGGGAGCAGTTCTTC.

The chain uses TRBV2 and TRBJ2-4; the match to TRBD1 covers 9 bases. V was clipped by 6 bases and J by 8 bases; unmatched bases: 2. Germline CDR1 SNHLY, CDR2 FYNNEI. This CDR3 has 12 amino acids. The CDR3 here is CASRDRGDIQYF. CDR3 sequence (DNA): TGTGCCAGCAGGGACAGGGGTGACATTCAGTACTTC.

This clone appeared a single time. The chain recombines TRBV24-1 with TRBJ1-1; D is uncertain. The length of the CDR3 is 11 residues. Germline-derived CDR1 and CDR2 are KGHDR and SFDVKD. V lost 6 bases and J lost 5, with 6 bases in between. CDR3 loop: CATSTGTEAFF. In nucleotides, the CDR3 is TGTGCCACCAGTACCGGGACTGAAGCTTTCTTT.

CDR3 protein: CASSQDGVGGQPQHF. The CDR3 DNA reads TGCGCCAGCAGCCAAGATGGGGTCGGGGGGCAGCCCCAGCATTTT. This rearrangement joins TRBV4-1 to TRBJ1-5, with a possible D match to TRBD1 (5 bases). Germline V gene data show CDR1 as MGHRA and CDR2 as YSYEKL. CDR3 length equals 15 residues. Trimming removed 0 bases at V and 7 bases at J, with 13 bases between.

The chain has TRBV7-2 and TRBJ1-1; D is ambiguous. The ends were cut back, 1 base at V and 11 bases at J, with 14 bases in the middle. This CDR3 spans 13 amino acids. Germline V gene data show CDR1 as SGHTA and CDR2 as FQGNSA. The CDR3 reads CASSLGRRAGAFF. For the CDR3, the DNA is TGTGCCAGCAGCTTAGGAAGGAGGGCGGGGGCTTTCTTT.

This chain joins TRBV29-1 and TRBJ1-3, with 10 bases matching TRBD1. This CDR3 contains 14 residues. Trimming at V came to 6 bases and at J to 1 base, leaving 3 bases not matched to a gene. Germline V gene data show CDR1 as SQVTM and CDR2 as ANQGSEA. The CDR3 DNA sequence: TGCAGCGTAGGACAGGGGGGATCTGGAAACACCATATATTTT. This sequence encodes CSVGQGGSGNTIYF.

Here the CDR3 DNA reads TGTGCCAGAACCGACCCAGCCCTCTTCACCCCGGCTTTCTTT. This sequence encodes CARTDPALFTPAFF. The gene calls are TRBV19 and TRBJ1-1; D uncertain. CDR3 length: 14 residues. The V gene's germline CDR1 is LNHDA and CDR2 SQIVND (reference sequence). The V end lost 9 bases, the J end lost 11 bases, and 25 bases lay between the germline ends.

The chain links TRBV30 to TRBJ1-2, with TRBD1 identical over 9 bases. The CDR3 sequence is 14 residues long. Losses at the gene ends were 4 bases for V and 7 bases for J; bases not matched to a gene: 10. Germline lookup yields CDR1 GTSNPN and CDR2 SVGIG (reference sequence). This CDR3 is CAWNTGGGRGGYTF. For the CDR3, the DNA is TGTGCCTGGAACACAGGGGGCGGACGGGGTGGCTACACCTTC.

V and J are TRBV27 and TRBJ2-7, with D possibly matching TRBD1 (5 bases). The CDR3 totals 14 residues. Trimming cost V 3 bases and J 2 bases, with 11 bases left between them. CDR1 and CDR2 from the germline V gene are MNHEY and SMNVEV (reference sequence). The CDR3 DNA reads TGTGCCAGCAGTTTTGCGGACACAGCCTACGAGCAGTACTTC. Amino acids: CASSFADTAYEQYF.

The genes are TRBV3-1 (or the pseudogene TRBV3-2) and TRBJ2-1; 7 nucleotides match TRBD2. This CDR3 region has 15 residues. CDR1 is LGHDT and CDR2 is YNNKEL in the germline V gene (reference sequence). Trimming took 3 bases from V and 3 from J; bases not matched to a gene: 5. The CDR3: CASSQGQRGYNEQFF. The CDR3 nucleotides read TGTGCCAGCAGCCAGGGCCAGCGGGGCTACAATGAGCAGTTCTTC.

The V call is TRBV27, the J call TRBJ1-2; tentative D call: TRBD1 (6 bases). The CDR3 covers 15 residues. Trimming took off 6 bases at V and 2 bases at J, with 16 bases between the two ends. Germline loops: CDR1 MNHEY, CDR2 SMNVEV (reference sequence). The CDR3: CASSLRQELNYGYTF. As DNA, the CDR3 is TGTGCCAGCAGCCTGCGACAGGAGCTCAACTATGGCTACACCTTC.

The chain uses TRBV7-9 and TRBJ2-1; 7 positions agree with TRBD2. The germline CDR1 and CDR2 sequences are SEHNR and FQNEAQ (reference sequence). V shed 2 bases and J 4 bases; nucleotides not matched to a gene: 2. This CDR3 comprises 14 residues. In DNA form, the CDR3 reads TGTGCCAGCAGCTTACCTAGCGGTTACAATGAGCAGTTCTTC. It specifies CASSLPSGYNEQFF.

The rearrangement joins TRBV5-1 to TRBJ1-4; 12 bases fit TRBD1. V lost 4 bases, J lost 8 bases, and 3 bases stayed unmatched. CDR3 size: 14 residues. Germline V CDR1 and CDR2: SGHRS, YFSETQ. The CDR3 nucleotides are TGCGCCAGCAGCCTGGGGACAGGGGGCGAAAAACTGTTTTTT. Translated, it gives CASSLGTGGEKLFF. Looking up the rest from reference TRBV5-1 and TRBJ1-4 gives the full variable domain: KAGVTQTPRYLIKTRGQQVTLSCSPISGHRSVSWYQQTPGQGLQFLFEYFSETQRNKGNFPGRFSGRQFSNSRSEMNVSTLELGDSALYLCASSLGTGGEKLFFGSGTQLSVL.

CDR3 coding DNA: TGTGCCAGCAGTGAAGGAAGCGGGAGGCGATCAGATACGCAGTATTTT. Amino acids: CASSEGSGRRSDTQYF. The chain combines TRBV2 with TRBJ2-3; 9 bases are shared with TRBD2. The CDR3 is 16 residues long. CDR1 and CDR2 (germline): SNHLY, FYNNEI. The ends lost 1 base at V and 4 bases at J; junction bases unmatched: 6.

The V and J genes are TRBV18 and TRBJ2-3, with a possible D match to TRBD2 (5 bases). Germline assignment: CDR1 KGHSH and CDR2 LQKENI. There are 12 residues in the CDR3. V gave up 5 bases and J gave up 8 bases, with 11 bases separating them. CDR3 bases: TGTGCCAGCTCAAGAACGAGGGCTACGCAGTATTTT. Its protein product is CASSRTRATQYF.

In regard to this clone: The junction shows a germline mismatch at one end, possibly a read error. This chain joins TRBV28 and TRBJ1-5; possible D gene TRBD1, 5 bases. This CDR3 is 14 amino acids long. From germline, CDR1 is MDHEN and CDR2 SYDVKM. CDR3 DNA sequence: TGTGCCATCAGTGAGGGCAGGGGCAATCAGCCCCAGCATTTT. It is translated as CAISEGRGNQPQHF.

The gene calls are TRBV6-1 and TRBJ2-4; TRBD1 or TRBD2 may be the D gene (5 bases each). The V end was cut by 4 bases, the J end by 1 base, with 23 bases between. Per germline, CDR1 MNHNS and CDR2 SASEGT. The CDR3 runs 19 residues. This chain's CDR3 is CASSAYLLGERAAKNIQYF. The CDR3 nucleotides are TGTGCCAGCAGTGCCTACCTGTTGGGGGAGCGAGCCGCCAAAAACATTCAGTACTTC.

The rearrangement uses TRBV20-1 and TRBJ1-1; 8 positions match TRBD1. V was clipped by 3 bases and J by 0 bases; unmatched bases: 9. Germline V gives CDR1 DFQATT, CDR2 SNEGSKA (reference sequence). This CDR3 is built from 16 residues. CDR3 region: CSASSGQGYMNTEAFF. The CDR3 bases are TGCAGTGCTAGTTCCGGACAGGGATACATGAACACTGAAGCTTTCTTT.

The chain recombines TRBV4-3 with TRBJ2-2; a possible D gene is TRBD2 (7 bases). The CDR3 is 16 residues long. With 4 bases removed from V and 0 bases from J, the gap between germline ends came to 12 bases. Germline-derived CDR1 and CDR2 are LGHNA and YSLEER. The DNA for the CDR3 is TGCGCCAGCAGCCGCGGCGGGGGCGCGAACACCGGGGAGCTGTTTTTT. Protein sequence: CASSRGGGANTGELFF.

The chain employs TRBV19 and TRBJ1-6; D unresolved. The CDR3 runs to 15 residues. Germline CDR1 reads LNHDA; CDR2 reads SQIVND (reference sequence). Trimming took off 0 bases at V and 8 bases at J, with 11 bases between the two ends. The CDR3 DNA follows: TGTGCCAGTAGTATAGAGAGGGAATTGGATTCACCCCTCCACTTT. It yields the protein CASSIERELDSPLHF.

The chain employs TRBV20-1 and TRBJ1-4; D is unresolved. V lost 5 bases to trimming and J lost 3 bases, with 1 base between them. The CDR3 runs to 10 residues. Germline assignment: CDR1 DFQATT and CDR2 SNEGSKA (reference sequence). CDR3 coding DNA: TGCAGTGCTTCTAATGAAAAACTGTTTTTT. Translated, it gives CSASNEKLFF.

The V gene is TRBV9, the J gene TRBJ1-1, with D unresolved. The CDR3 length is 13 residues. V lost 3 bases and J 0 bases, leaving 6 bases between the germline ends. Looked up from germline, CDR1 is SGDLS and CDR2 is YYNGEE. The chain's CDR3 is CASSGRLNTEAFF. DNA of the CDR3: TGTGCCAGCAGCGGCCGTTTGAACACTGAAGCTTTCTTT.

The chain joins TRBV6-2 or TRBV6-3 to TRBJ1-1; no clear D gene. Trimming pared 5 bases from V and 4 bases from J, leaving 5 bases between. Germline assignment: CDR1 MNHEY and CDR2 SVGEGT. The CDR3 is 11 amino acids. The CDR3 region has the DNA TGTGCCAGCAGTCACGGCACTGAAGCTTTCTTT. Its protein is CASSHGTEAFF.